The 24 T cell receptor beta chains below all came from one sample that was sequenced in a study of OX40 agonist ivuxolimab in advanced cancers. Sequencing used immunoSEQ multiplex PCR; TCRdb keeps in-frame clones, though not all of them. The repertoire consists of 70,000 to 80,000 clones, with about 89% occurring once and the leading ten covering around 0.78%. The source was CD4+ or CD8+ T cells sorted from blood, collected in a trial of the OX40 agonist ivuxolimab. These receptor sequences come from an adult with an advanced solid tumor such as melanoma, head and neck, liver or kidney cancer.

The J gene is TRBJ1-3, the V gene TRBV18; D remains unclear. From germline, CDR1 is KGHSH and CDR2 LQKENI. The CDR3 spans 16 residues. The V and J ends lost 3 bases and 1 base respectively, with 13 bases between them. The CDR3 protein is CASSPDYPGSGNTIYF. The CDR3 bases are TGTGCCAGCTCACCTGATTACCCAGGTTCTGGAAACACCATATATTTT.

The chain employs TRBV27 and TRBJ2-7; D perhaps matches TRBD2 (5 bases). V dropped 3 bases and J dropped 5 bases, with 11 bases sitting between them. Germline CDR1 reads MNHEY; CDR2 reads SMNVEV (reference sequence). The CDR3 contains 13 residues. The chain's CDR3 is CASSFKRWDEQYF. The CDR3 DNA follows: TGTGCCAGCAGTTTTAAGCGGTGGGACGAGCAGTACTTC.

This clone was picked up a small number of times. The V and J genes are TRBV7-9 and TRBJ1-2; D is unresolved. CDR1 and CDR2 (germline): SEHNR, FQNEAQ (reference sequence). This CDR3 is 13 amino acids long. V was shortened by 5 bases and J by 7 bases, with 14 bases between the two germline ends. CDR3 sequence (DNA): TGTGCCAGCAGCCCCCGCATCTCATCTGGCTACACCTTC. Residues: CASSPRISSGYTF. The full variable domain, in which reference TRBV7-9 and TRBJ1-2 provide the parts outside the CDR3, is DTGVSQNPRHKITKRGQNVTFRCDPISEHNRLYWYRQTLGQGPEFLTYFQNEAQLEKSRLLSDRFSAERPKGSFSTLEIQRTEQGDSAMYLCASSPRISSGYTFGSGTRLTVV.

This clone has only a few counts. The rearrangement joins TRBV11-2 to TRBJ1-5; D ambiguous. V gave up 0 bases and J gave up 2 bases, with 8 bases separating them. The CDR3 extends over 15 amino acids. Germline V gene lookup returns CDR1 SGHAT and CDR2 FQNNGV. The CDR3 bases are TGTGCCAGCAGCTTAGATTTTTCCGGCAATCAGCCCCAGCATTTT. Translation gives CASSLDFSGNQPQHF.

This chain uses TRBV6-5 with TRBJ1-2; D gene uncertain. Germline V CDR1 and CDR2: MNHEY, SVGAGI. V was pared by 4 bases and J by 4 bases, with 10 bases between. This CDR3 contains 13 residues. The CDR3 DNA sequence: TGTGCCAGCAGTTTTGGAGTTAGCTATGGCTACACCTTC. It translates to CASSFGVSYGYTF.

The CDR3 loop reads CASSFDRFNEKLFF. The CDR3 bases are TGTGCCAGCAGCTTCGACAGGTTTAATGAAAAACTGTTTTTT. The V and J genes are TRBV7-2 and TRBJ1-4, with D possibly matching TRBD1 (6 bases). The germline V and J ends were trimmed by 3 bases and 4 bases, with 9 bases remaining between them. The CDR3 has 14 amino acids. The germline gives CDR1 SGHTA, CDR2 FQGNSA.

V is TRBV6-1 and J is TRBJ2-7; possible D gene TRBD1, 6 bases. V was cut by 5 bases and J by 1 base, with 12 bases left in between. The V gene's germline CDR1 is MNHNS and CDR2 SASEGT. The CDR3 contains 14 residues. The CDR3: CASSFQGTSYEQYF. CDR3 nucleotide sequence: TGTGCCAGCAGTTTTCAGGGGACGTCCTACGAGCAGTACTTC.

J is TRBJ2-5 and V is TRBV4-3, with a tentative D call TRBD2 (5 bases). CDR1 LGHNA and CDR2 YSLEER come from the germline V gene. This CDR3 comprises 16 residues. The ends were cut back, 0 bases at V and 0 bases at J, with 11 bases in the middle. CDR3 sequence (DNA): TGCGCCAGCAGCCAAGATGGAAGGAGGAACCAAGAGACCCAGTACTTC. Its translation is CASSQDGRRNQETQYF.

V usage is TRBV5-4 and J usage is TRBJ2-3; no clear D. In germline, CDR1 is SGHNT, CDR2 YYREEE (reference sequence). V lost 0 bases and J 5 bases, leaving 4 bases between the germline ends. This CDR3 has 12 amino acids. CDR3 sequence: CASSLDGDTQYF. Written as DNA, the CDR3 is TGTGCCAGCAGCTTGGATGGAGATACGCAGTATTTT.

This clone was observed once. This sequence joins TRBV7-3 and TRBJ2-2, with D unresolved. V was pared by 5 bases and J by 4 bases, with 11 bases between. This CDR3 spans 14 amino acids. From germline, CDR1 is SGHTA and CDR2 FQGTGA. The CDR3 sequence: CASSPQHGTGELFF. Here the CDR3 DNA reads TGTGCCAGCAGCCCTCAGCACGGCACCGGGGAGCTGTTTTTT. The variable domain in full, completed from reference TRBV7-3 and TRBJ2-2, reads GAGVSQTPSNKVTEKGKYVELRCDPISGHTALYWYRQSLGQGPEFLIYFQGTGAADDSGLPNDRFFAVRPEGSVSTLKIQRTERGDSAVYLCASSPQHGTGELFFGEGSRLTVL.

The chain employs TRBV7-9 and TRBJ1-2; D ambiguous. There are 15 residues in the CDR3. The V gene's germline CDR1 is SEHNR and CDR2 FQNEAQ (reference sequence). V dropped 1 base and J dropped 3 bases, with 12 bases sitting between them. The CDR3 here is CASSLGIAKDYGYTF. In DNA form, the CDR3 reads TGTGCCAGCAGCTTAGGTATAGCGAAAGACTATGGCTACACCTTC.

This chain connects TRBV11-2 to TRBJ2-5, with 9 bases lining up with TRBD2. CDR3 size: 14 residues. V lost 5 bases and J lost 3; bases outside the gene matches: 4. Germline CDR1 is SGHAT and CDR2 is FQNNGV. The CDR3 coding sequence is TGTGCCAGCAGCCGAAGACTAGCGGAAGAGACCCAGTACTTC. Translation: CASSRRLAEETQYF. The variable domain in full, with the rest retrieved from reference TRBV11-2 and TRBJ2-5, is EAGVAQSPRYKIIEKRQSVAFWCNPISGHATLYWYQQILGQGPKLLIQFQNNGVVDDSQLPKDRFSAERLKGVDSTLKIQPAKLEDSAVYLCASSRRLAEETQYFGPGTRLLVL.

The J gene is TRBJ1-2, the V gene TRBV19; D not resolved. CDR1 is LNHDA, CDR2 SQIVND, per germline (reference sequence). The CDR3 sequence is 13 residues long. The V end was cut by 5 bases, the J end by 7 bases, with 14 bases between. The CDR3 region has the DNA TGTGCCAGTAGTCTGACACCGGATTCTGGCTACACCTTC. Translating gives CASSLTPDSGYTF.

The chain uses TRBV14 and TRBJ1-2; D is uncertain. The V end lost 1 base, the J end lost 5 bases, and 11 bases lay between the germline ends. The V gene's germline CDR1 is SGHDN and CDR2 FVKESK. The CDR3 runs to 14 residues. The CDR3, as DNA: TGTGCCAGCAGCCAAGTGTCGGAGTCATATGGCTACACCTTC. Translating it yields CASSQVSESYGYTF.

The chain is built from TRBV27 and TRBJ1-1, with D perhaps TRBD1 (6 bases). The CDR3 extends over 13 amino acids. V lost 7 bases and J lost 8, with 17 bases in between. Germline CDR1 and CDR2: MNHEY and SMNVEV (reference sequence). The CDR3 is CASTKTGSGEAFF. The CDR3 DNA reads as TGTGCCAGCACCAAAACAGGGTCGGGGGAAGCTTTCTTT.

The chain carries TRBV30 and TRBJ1-3; D ambiguous. With 4 bases removed from V and 2 bases from J, the gap between germline ends came to 18 bases. CDR3 length: 16 residues. The germline V gene encodes CDR1 GTSNPN and CDR2 SVGIG (reference sequence). The CDR3 spells CAWTKKGLPPGNTIYF. Here the CDR3 DNA reads TGTGCCTGGACCAAAAAAGGGCTGCCCCCTGGAAACACCATATATTTT.

The genes are TRBV7-9 and TRBJ2-7, with TRBD2 matching over 7 bases. In germline, CDR1 is SEHNR, CDR2 FQNEAQ (reference sequence). V lost 6 bases and J lost 0; bases outside the gene matches: 5. This CDR3 contains 14 residues. CDR3: CASSFRTSSYEQYF. The CDR3 nucleotides are TGTGCCAGCAGTTTTAGGACTAGCTCCTACGAGCAGTACTTC.

The chain employs TRBV10-3 and TRBJ2-4; TRBD1 matches 7 bases. The CDR3 runs 15 residues. Trimming at V came to 4 bases and at J to 5 bases, leaving 8 bases not matched to a gene. The germline CDR1 and CDR2 sequences are ENHRY and SYGVKD. Written as DNA, the CDR3 is TGTGCCATCAGTGCCACAGGGGTACAGGAAAACATTCAGTACTTC. Translating gives CAISATGVQENIQYF.

The CDR3 is CASSLIAAHDTQYF. Written as DNA, the CDR3 is TGTGCCAGCAGCTTAATAGCGGCCCACGATACGCAGTATTTT. This chain joins TRBV7-2 and TRBJ2-3; D possibly corresponds to TRBD2 (6 bases). The germline CDR1 and CDR2 sequences are SGHTA and FQGNSA. Trimming stripped 2 bases from V and 6 bases from J, with 12 bases between. CDR3 length: 14 amino acids.

This clone was seen only once. The chain carries TRBV6-6 and TRBJ2-2; 8 bases are shared with TRBD1. The CDR3 spans 16 residues. The germline CDR1 and CDR2 sequences are MNHNY and SVGAGI (reference sequence). The junction had 6 bases not matched to a gene; V was cut back by 5 bases and J by 1 base. CDR3 bases: TGTGCCAGCAGTCCCACAGGGGGATTGAACACCGGGGAGCTGTTTTTT. As protein: CASSPTGGLNTGELFF.

This clone was counted between two and nine times. The V and J genes are TRBV10-3 and TRBJ2-3; a weak D match, TRBD2 (6 bases). The V and J ends lost 4 bases and 3 bases respectively, with 11 bases between them. CDR1 and CDR2 (germline): ENHRY, SYGVKD. This CDR3 comprises 14 residues. As DNA, the CDR3 is TGTGCCATCAGTGTGACTAGTTCGACAGATACGCAGTATTTT. It is translated as CAISVTSSTDTQYF.

J is TRBJ2-2 and V is TRBV2, with TRBD1 matching over 8 bases. Germline trimming cut 7 bases from V and 7 bases from J; bases unmatched to any gene: 11. The CDR3 loop spans 15 amino acids. The germline CDR1 and CDR2 sequences are SNHLY and FYNNEI. DNA for the CDR3: TGTGCCAGCAATATCCTACAGGGGGGCAGCGGGGAGCTGTTTTTT. Its translation is CASNILQGGSGELFF.

J is TRBJ2-2 and V is TRBV5-5, with D unclear. V lost 4 bases and J 6 bases, leaving 10 bases between the germline ends. The CDR3 covers 13 residues. The germline gives CDR1 SGHKS, CDR2 YYEKEE (reference sequence). CDR3 sequence reads: CASSPLGSGELFF. The CDR3, as DNA: TGTGCCAGCAGCCCCCTCGGGTCCGGGGAGCTGTTTTTT. The variable domain in full, with the rest retrieved from reference TRBV5-5 and TRBJ2-2, is DAGVTQSPTHLIKTRGQQVTLRCSPISGHKSVSWYQQVLGQGPQFIFQYYEKEERGRGNFPDRFSARQFPNYSSELNVNALLLGDSALYLCASSPLGSGELFFGEGSRLTVL.

The V and J genes are TRBV7-3 and TRBJ2-5; tentatively, D is TRBD1 or TRBD2 (5 bases each). The V and J ends lost 5 bases and 5 bases respectively, with 15 bases between them. The germline gives CDR1 SGHTA, CDR2 FQGTGA. The CDR3 consists of 14 residues. CDR3 protein: CASSPEGLVETQYF. The CDR3, as DNA: TGTGCCAGCAGCCCAGAGGGGTTGGTGGAGACCCAGTACTTC. Full variable domain (outside the CDR3, taken from reference TRBV7-3 and TRBJ2-5): GAGVSQTPSNKVTEKGKYVELRCDPISGHTALYWYRQSLGQGPEFLIYFQGTGAADDSGLPNDRFFAVRPEGSVSTLKIQRTERGDSAVYLCASSPEGLVETQYFGPGTRLLVL.